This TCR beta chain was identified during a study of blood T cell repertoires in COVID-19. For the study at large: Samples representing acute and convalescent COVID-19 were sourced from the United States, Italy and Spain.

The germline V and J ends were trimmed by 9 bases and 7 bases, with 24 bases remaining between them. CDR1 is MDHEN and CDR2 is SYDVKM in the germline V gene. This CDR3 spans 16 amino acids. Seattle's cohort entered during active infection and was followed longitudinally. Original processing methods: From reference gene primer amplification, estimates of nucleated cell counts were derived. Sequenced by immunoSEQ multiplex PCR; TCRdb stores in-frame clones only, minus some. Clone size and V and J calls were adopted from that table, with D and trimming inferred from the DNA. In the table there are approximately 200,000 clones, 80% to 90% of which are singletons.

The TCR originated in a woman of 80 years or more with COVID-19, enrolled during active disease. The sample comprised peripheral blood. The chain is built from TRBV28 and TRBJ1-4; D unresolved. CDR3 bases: TGTGCCAGGACCTCGGGATGGGCGGTGTTGGTTGAAAAACTGTTTTTT. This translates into CARTSGWAVLVEKLFF. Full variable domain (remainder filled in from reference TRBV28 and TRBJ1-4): DVKVTQSSRYLVKRTGEKVFLECVQDMDHENMFWYRQDPGLGLRLIYFSYDVKMKEKGDIPEGYSVSREKKERFSLILESASTNQTSMYLCARTSGWAVLVEKLFFGSGTQLSVL.